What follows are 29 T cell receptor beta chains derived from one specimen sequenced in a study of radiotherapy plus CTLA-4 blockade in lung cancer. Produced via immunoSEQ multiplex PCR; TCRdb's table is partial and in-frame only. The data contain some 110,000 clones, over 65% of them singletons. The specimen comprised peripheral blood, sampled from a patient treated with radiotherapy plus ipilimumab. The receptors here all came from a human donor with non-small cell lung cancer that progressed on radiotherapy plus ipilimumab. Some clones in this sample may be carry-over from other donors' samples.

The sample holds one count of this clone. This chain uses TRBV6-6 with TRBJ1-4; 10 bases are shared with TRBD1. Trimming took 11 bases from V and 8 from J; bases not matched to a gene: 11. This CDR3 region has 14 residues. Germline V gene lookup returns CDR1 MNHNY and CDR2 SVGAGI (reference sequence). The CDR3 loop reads CAAAIRDRGEKLFF. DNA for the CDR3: TGTGCCGCCGCGATCCGGGACAGGGGAGAAAAACTGTTTTTT.

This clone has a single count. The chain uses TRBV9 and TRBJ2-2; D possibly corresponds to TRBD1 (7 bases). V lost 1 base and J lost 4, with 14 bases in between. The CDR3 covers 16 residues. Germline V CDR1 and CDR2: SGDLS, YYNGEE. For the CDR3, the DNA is TGTGCCAGCAGCGTACTCCCCCAGGGGGGCACCGGGGAGCTGTTTTTT. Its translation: CASSVLPQGGTGELFF.

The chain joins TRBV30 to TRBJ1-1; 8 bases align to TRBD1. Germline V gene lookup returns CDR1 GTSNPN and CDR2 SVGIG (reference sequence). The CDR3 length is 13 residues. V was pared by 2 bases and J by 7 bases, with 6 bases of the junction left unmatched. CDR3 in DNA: TGTGCCTGGAGTCCAGGACAGGGCTTTGAAGCTTTCTTT. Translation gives CAWSPGQGFEAFF.

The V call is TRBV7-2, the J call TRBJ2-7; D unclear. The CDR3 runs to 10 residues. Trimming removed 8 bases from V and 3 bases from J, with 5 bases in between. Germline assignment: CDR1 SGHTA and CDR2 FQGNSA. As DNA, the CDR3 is TGTGCCAGCGGATACTACGAGCAGTACTTC. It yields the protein CASGYYEQYF.

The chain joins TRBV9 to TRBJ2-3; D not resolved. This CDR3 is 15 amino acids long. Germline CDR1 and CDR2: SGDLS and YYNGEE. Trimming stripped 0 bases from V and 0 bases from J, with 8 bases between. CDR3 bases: TGTGCCAGCAGCGTAGGTCCCTTTAGCACAGATACGCAGTATTTT. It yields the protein CASSVGPFSTDTQYF.

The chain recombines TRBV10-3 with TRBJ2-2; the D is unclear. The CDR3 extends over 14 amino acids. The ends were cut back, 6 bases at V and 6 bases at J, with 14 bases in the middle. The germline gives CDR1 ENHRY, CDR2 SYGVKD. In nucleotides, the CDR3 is TGTGCCATCAGGAAAGAAGGGCGTGCCGGGGAGCTGTTTTTT. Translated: CAIRKEGRAGELFF.

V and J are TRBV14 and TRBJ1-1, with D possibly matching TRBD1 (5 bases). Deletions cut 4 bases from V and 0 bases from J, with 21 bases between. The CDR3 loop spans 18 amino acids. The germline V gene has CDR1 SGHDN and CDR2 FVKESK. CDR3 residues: CASSLWTSSGLMNTEAFF. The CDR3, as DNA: TGTGCCAGCAGCCTATGGACATCATCGGGGCTAATGAACACTGAAGCTTTCTTT.

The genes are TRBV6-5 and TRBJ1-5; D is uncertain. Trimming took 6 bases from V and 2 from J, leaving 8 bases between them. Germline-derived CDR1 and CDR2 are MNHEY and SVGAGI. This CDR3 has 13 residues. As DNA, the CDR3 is TGTGCCAGCAGCAAAGACGGCAATCAGCCCCAGCATTTT. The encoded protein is CASSKDGNQPQHF.

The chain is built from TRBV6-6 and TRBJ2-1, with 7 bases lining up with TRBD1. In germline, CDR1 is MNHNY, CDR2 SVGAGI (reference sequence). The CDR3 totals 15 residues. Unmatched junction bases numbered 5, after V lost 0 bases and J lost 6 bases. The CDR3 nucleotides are TGTGCCAGCAGTTACTCGGAGACAGGGCCCAATGAGCAGTTCTTC. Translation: CASSYSETGPNEQFF.

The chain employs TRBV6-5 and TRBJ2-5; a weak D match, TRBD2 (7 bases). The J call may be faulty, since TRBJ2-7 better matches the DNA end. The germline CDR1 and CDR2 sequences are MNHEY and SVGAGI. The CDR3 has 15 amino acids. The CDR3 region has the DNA TGTGCCAGCAGTTACCGGGGGGCCTACTCCTACGAGCAGTACTTC. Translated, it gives CASSYRGAYSYEQYF.

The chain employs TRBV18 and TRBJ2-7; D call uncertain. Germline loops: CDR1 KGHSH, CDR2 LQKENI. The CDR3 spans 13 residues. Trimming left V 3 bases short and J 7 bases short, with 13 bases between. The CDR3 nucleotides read TGTGCCAGCTCACCTTTCCTACGAGAAGAGCAGTACTTC. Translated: CASSPFLREEQYF.

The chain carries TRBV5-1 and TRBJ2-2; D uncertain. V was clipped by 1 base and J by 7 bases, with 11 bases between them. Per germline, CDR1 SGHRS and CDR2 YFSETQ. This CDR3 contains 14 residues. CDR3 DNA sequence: TGCGCCAGCAGCTTGCAAGGTTTCGGCGGGGAGCTGTTTTTT. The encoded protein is CASSLQGFGGELFF. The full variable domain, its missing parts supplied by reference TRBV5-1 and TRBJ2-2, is KAGVTQTPRYLIKTRGQQVTLSCSPISGHRSVSWYQQTPGQGLQFLFEYFSETQRNKGNFPGRFSGRQFSNSRSEMNVSTLELGDSALYLCASSLQGFGGELFFGEGSRLTVL.

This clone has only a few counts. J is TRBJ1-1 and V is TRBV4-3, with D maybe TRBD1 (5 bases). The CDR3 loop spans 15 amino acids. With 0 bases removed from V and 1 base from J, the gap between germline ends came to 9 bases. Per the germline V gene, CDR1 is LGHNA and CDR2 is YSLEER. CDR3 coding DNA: TGCGCCAGCAGCCAAGATACCAGGGCGAACACTGAAGCTTTCTTT. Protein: CASSQDTRANTEAFF.

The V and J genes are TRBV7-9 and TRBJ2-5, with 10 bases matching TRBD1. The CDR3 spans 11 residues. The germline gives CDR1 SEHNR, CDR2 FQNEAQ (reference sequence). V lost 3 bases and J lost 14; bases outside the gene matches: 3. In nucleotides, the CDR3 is TGTGCCAGCAGCTTGGGACAGGGGCCCTACTTC. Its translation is CASSLGQGPYF.

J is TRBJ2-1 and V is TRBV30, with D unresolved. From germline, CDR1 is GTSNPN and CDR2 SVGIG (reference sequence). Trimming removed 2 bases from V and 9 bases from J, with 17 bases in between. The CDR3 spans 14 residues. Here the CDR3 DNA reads TGTGCCTGGAGTAACGCGCCCATCGAGTTTGAGCAGTTCTTC. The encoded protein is CAWSNAPIEFEQFF.

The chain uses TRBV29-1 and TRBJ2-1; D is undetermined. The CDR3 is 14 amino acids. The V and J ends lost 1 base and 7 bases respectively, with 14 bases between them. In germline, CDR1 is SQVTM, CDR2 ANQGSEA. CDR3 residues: CSVEAPNSANEQFF. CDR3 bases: TGCAGCGTTGAAGCCCCCAACTCGGCAAATGAGCAGTTCTTC.

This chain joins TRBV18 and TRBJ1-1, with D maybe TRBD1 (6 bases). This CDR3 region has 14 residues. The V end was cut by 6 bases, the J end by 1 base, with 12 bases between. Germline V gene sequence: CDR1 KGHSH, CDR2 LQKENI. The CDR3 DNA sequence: TGTGCCAGCTCGCGACAGGAGACGAACACTGAAGCTTTCTTT. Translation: CASSRQETNTEAFF.

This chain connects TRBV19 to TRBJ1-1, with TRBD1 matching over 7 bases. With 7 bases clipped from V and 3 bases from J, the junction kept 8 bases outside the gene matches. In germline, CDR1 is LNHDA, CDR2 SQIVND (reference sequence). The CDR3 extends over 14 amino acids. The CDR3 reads CASKTGQRYTEAFF. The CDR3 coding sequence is TGTGCCAGTAAGACGGGACAGCGCTACACTGAAGCTTTCTTT.

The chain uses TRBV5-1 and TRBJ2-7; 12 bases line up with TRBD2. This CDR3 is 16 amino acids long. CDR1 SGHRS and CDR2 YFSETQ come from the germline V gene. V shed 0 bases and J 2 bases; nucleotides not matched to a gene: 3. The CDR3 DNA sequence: TGCGCCAGCAGCTTGGGGACTAGCGGGGTCACCTACGAGCAGTACTTC. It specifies CASSLGTSGVTYEQYF.

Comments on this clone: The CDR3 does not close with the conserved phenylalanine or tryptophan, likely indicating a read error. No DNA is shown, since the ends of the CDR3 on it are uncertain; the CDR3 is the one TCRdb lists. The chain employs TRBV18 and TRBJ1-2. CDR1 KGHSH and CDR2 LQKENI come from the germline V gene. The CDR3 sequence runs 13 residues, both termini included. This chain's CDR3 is CASSYLTQAPTTL.

CDR3 nucleotides: TGTGCCAGCAGTTTATATGGGGTCTGGAGGGATCAGGGGGGCGACTACGAGCAGTACTTC. Its protein product is CASSLYGVWRDQGGDYEQYF. The V and J genes are TRBV27 and TRBJ2-7; TRBD1 might be the D (7 bases). CDR1 and CDR2 from the germline V gene are MNHEY and SMNVEV (reference sequence). The CDR3 loop spans 20 amino acids. Deletions cut 1 base from V and 3 bases from J, with 28 bases between.

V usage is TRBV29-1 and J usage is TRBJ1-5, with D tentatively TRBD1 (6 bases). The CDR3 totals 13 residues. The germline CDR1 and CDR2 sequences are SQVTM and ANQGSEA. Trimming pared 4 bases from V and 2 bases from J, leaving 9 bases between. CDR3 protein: CSVGWGRNQPQHF. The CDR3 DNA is TGCAGCGTTGGTTGGGGGCGCAATCAGCCCCAGCATTTT. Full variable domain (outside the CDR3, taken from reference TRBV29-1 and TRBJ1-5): SAVISQKPSRDICQRGTSLTIQCQVDSQVTMMFWYRQQPGQSLTLIATANQGSEATYESGFVIDKFPISRPNLTFSTLTVSNMSPEDSSIYLCSVGWGRNQPQHFGDGTRLSIL.

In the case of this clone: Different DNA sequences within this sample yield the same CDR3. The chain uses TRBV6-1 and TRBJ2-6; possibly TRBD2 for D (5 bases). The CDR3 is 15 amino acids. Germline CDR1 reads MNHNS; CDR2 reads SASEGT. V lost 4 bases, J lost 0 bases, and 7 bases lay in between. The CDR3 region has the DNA TGTGCCAGCAGTGCGGGGTCCTCTGGGGCCAACGTCCTGACTTTC. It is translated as CASSAGSSGANVLTF.

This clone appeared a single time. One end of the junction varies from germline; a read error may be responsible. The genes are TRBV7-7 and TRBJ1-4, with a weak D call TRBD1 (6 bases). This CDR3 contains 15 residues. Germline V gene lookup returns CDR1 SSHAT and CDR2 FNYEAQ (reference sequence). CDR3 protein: CASSPLFGTLEKLFF. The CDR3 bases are TGTGCTAGCAGCCCCCTTTTCGGGACACTTGAAAAACTGTTTTTT.

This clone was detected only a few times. The CDR3 is CASSQVTTGFMGYGYTF. As DNA, the CDR3 is TGCGCCAGCAGCCAAGTTACGACGGGGTTTATGGGCTATGGCTACACCTTC. The rearrangement joins TRBV4-3 to TRBJ1-2; unclear D gene. The length of the CDR3 is 17 residues. Germline V gene sequence: CDR1 LGHNA, CDR2 YSLEER. V was trimmed by 1 base and J by 4 bases, leaving 19 bases between them.

The CDR3 bases are TGCAGCGGCGGGACAGGGGAGGAGACCCAGTACTTC. Translated: CSGGTGEETQYF. The rearrangement joins TRBV29-1 to TRBJ2-5; 10 bases match TRBD1. Germline V CDR1 and CDR2: SQVTM, ANQGSEA. V trimming: 7 bases; J trimming: 5 bases; junction bases outside the gene matches: 4. The CDR3 consists of 12 residues.

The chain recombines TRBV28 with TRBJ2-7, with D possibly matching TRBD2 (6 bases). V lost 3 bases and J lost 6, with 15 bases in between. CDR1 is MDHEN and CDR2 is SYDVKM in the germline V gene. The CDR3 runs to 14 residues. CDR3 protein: CASSLTREYPEQYF. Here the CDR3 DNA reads TGTGCCAGCAGTTTGACTAGGGAGTATCCCGAGCAGTACTTC.

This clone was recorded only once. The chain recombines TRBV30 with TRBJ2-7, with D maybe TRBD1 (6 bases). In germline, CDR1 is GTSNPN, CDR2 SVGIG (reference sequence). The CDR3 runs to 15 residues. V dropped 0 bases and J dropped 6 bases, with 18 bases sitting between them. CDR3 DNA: TGTGCCTGGAGTGTTTTACAGGGATCTCTCGGCGAGCAGTACTTC. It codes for CAWSVLQGSLGEQYF. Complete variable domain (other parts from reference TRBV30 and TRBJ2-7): SQTIHQWPATLVQPVGSPLSLECTVEGTSNPNLYWYRQAAGRGLQLLFYSVGIGQISSEVPQNLSASRPQDRQFILSSKKLLLSDSGFYLCAWSVLQGSLGEQYFGPGTRLTVT.

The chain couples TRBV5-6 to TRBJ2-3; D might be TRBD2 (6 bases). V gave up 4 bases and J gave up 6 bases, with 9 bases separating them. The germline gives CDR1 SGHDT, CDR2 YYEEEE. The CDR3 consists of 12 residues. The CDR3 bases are TGTGCCAGCAGCCCTGGGGGGGATACGCAGTATTTT. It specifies CASSPGGDTQYF.